The rows below give T cell receptor beta chains drawn from one sample of a study of cytomegalovirus exposure and HLA in healthy donors. The protocol was immunoSEQ multiplex PCR, while the TCRdb copy is restricted to in-frame clones and leaves out a portion. The sample comprises under 130,000 clones, 70% of which are singletons, and about 11% rests with the top ten. The specimen was PBMCs. All receptors derive from a man aged 35-49 years in good health and CMV-seropositive. CDR3s include the opening cysteine and the closing phenylalanine or tryptophan. A D gene is named only where the DNA matches it firmly. Expanded clones are given a class, and other clones once, few, many or no size at all.

v_gene	abundance	j_gene	d_gene	CDR3aa	CDR3nt
TRBV4-3	few	TRBJ1-4	.	CASSQGDTATNEKLFF	TGCGCCAGCAGCCAAGGGGACACTGCAACTAATGAAAAACTGTTTTTT
TRBV15	.	TRBJ2-2	.	CATSGGNTGELFF	TGTGCCACCAGCGGCGGGAACACCGGGGAGCTGTTTTTT
TRBV5-6	.	TRBJ2-3	TRBD2	CASTTYTSGDTDTQYF	TGTGCCAGCACCACTTACACTAGCGGTGACACAGATACGCAGTATTTT
TRBV28	.	TRBJ1-5	TRBD1	CASSLSGGNQPQHF	TGTGCCAGCAGTTTATCAGGGGGTAATCAGCCCCAGCATTTT
TRBV7-6	.	TRBJ2-7	TRBD2	CASSLRPSGSIYEQYF	TGTGCCAGCAGCCTTCGACCTAGCGGTTCCATTTACGAGCAGTACTTC
TRBV19	.	TRBJ2-7	TRBD1	CASSLTGSSYEQYF	TGTGCCAGTAGTTTGACAGGGAGCTCCTACGAGCAGTACTTC
TRBV5-4	.	TRBJ2-7	.	CASSLFNEQYF	TGTGCCAGCAGCTTGTTCAACGAGCAGTACTTC
TRBV7-2	few	TRBJ1-1	TRBD1	CASSLEDRGTEAFF	TGTGCCAGCAGCTTAGAGGACAGGGGTACTGAAGCTTTCTTT
TRBV28	few	TRBJ2-7	TRBD2	CASRSTPTGGNEQYF	TGTGCCAGCAGGTCTACCCCGACCGGGGGGAACGAGCAGTACTTC
TRBV5-6	.	TRBJ2-1	TRBD2	CASRILAGGIEQFF	TGTGCCAGCCGAATACTAGCGGGGGGGATCGAGCAGTTCTTC
TRBV19	.	TRBJ2-2	.	CASMAISHTGELFF	TGTGCCAGTATGGCAATCTCGCACACCGGGGAGCTGTTTTTT
TRBV27	.	TRBJ2-7	.	CASNGPGIYEQYF	TGTGCCAGCAACGGGCCAGGGATCTACGAGCAGTACTTC
TRBV19	.	TRBJ1-5	.	CATSAGTRSNQPQHF	TGTGCCACCTCAGCCGGGACTAGGAGCAATCAGCCCCAGCATTTT
TRBV29-1	.	TRBJ1-1	.	CSVDTGRNQVAAFF	TGCAGCGTTGATACAGGCCGGAATCAAGTGGCCGCTTTCTTT
TRBV7-9	few	TRBJ1-2	.	CASSLVGGENYGYTF	TGTGCCAGCAGCTTAGTAGGGGGTGAAAACTATGGCTACACCTTC
TRBV7-8	.	TRBJ2-6	TRBD1	CASSVGQGARGANVLTF	TGTGCCAGCAGCGTAGGACAGGGGGCAAGGGGGGCCAACGTCCTGACTTTC
TRBV6-1	few	TRBJ2-2	.	CASNRVGNTGELFF	TGTGCCAGCAACAGGGTCGGAAACACCGGGGAGCTGTTTTTT
TRBV4-1	.	TRBJ2-7	TRBD2	CASSQGRGSSYEQYF	TGCGCCAGCAGCCAAGGTCGCGGGAGCTCCTACGAGCAGTACTTC
TRBV18	.	TRBJ2-1	TRBD1	CASSPTPRTGGDEQFF	TGTGCCAGCTCACCAACACCACGGACAGGGGGCGATGAGCAGTTCTTC
TRBV9	few	TRBJ1-3	.	CASSLSGRRTGNTIYF	TGTGCCAGCAGCCTCTCCGGTAGGAGGACTGGAAACACCATATATTTT
TRBV29-1	.	TRBJ1-2	.	CSVAGTIYGYAF	TGCAGCGTTGCTGGGACTATATATGGCTACGCCTTC
TRBV15	.	TRBJ1-2	TRBD1	CATSRDRGTAGYTF	TGTGCCACCAGCAGAGACAGGGGGACCGCCGGCTACACCTTC
TRBV6-5	.	TRBJ2-5	.	CASSPRGGRETQYF	TGTGCCAGCAGCCCGAGGGGGGGAAGAGAGACCCAGTACTTC
TRBV27	.	TRBJ2-1	TRBD2	CASGLPLAGAYSNEQFF	TGTGCCAGCGGGCTCCCTTTAGCGGGCGCCTACTCCAATGAGCAGTTCTTC
TRBV5-1	few	TRBJ1-2	TRBD1	CASSPWTGSSYGYTF	TGCGCCAGCAGCCCCTGGACAGGGAGTAGCTATGGCTACACCTTC
TRBV6-4	.	TRBJ2-7	TRBD2	CASRWGLAGVFYEQYF	TGTGCCAGCAGATGGGGACTAGCGGGAGTATTCTACGAGCAGTACTTC
TRBV29-1	.	TRBJ2-3	TRBD1	CSAHRTGTPDTQYF	TGCAGCGCTCACAGGACAGGGACGCCAGATACGCAGTATTTT
TRBV5-6	.	TRBJ2-5	TRBD2	CASSPLTSGQETQYF	TGTGCCAGCAGCCCGCTGACTAGCGGCCAAGAGACCCAGTACTTC
TRBV28	.	TRBJ2-7	.	CASSSGTYEQYF	TGTGCCAGCAGTAGCGGAACCTACGAGCAGTACTTC
TRBV7-9	.	TRBJ2-3	.	CASSLRGIGDTQYF	TGTGCCAGCAGCTTACGAGGAATCGGAGATACGCAGTATTTT
TRBV30	few	TRBJ1-1	.	CAWSVPQGSNTEAFF	TGTGCCTGGAGTGTACCGCAGGGGTCGAACACTGAAGCTTTCTTT
TRBV19	.	TRBJ2-7	.	CASSPTRDSSEQYF	TGTGCCAGTAGTCCTACTCGCGACTCCAGCGAGCAGTACTTC
TRBV9	.	TRBJ2-2	TRBD2	CASSTGTSGRLNTGELFF	TGTGCCAGCAGCACCGGGACTAGCGGTAGATTGAACACCGGGGAGCTGTTTTTT
TRBV4-1	.	TRBJ1-4	.	CASSQGPGTTNEKLFF	TGCGCCAGCAGCCAGGGTCCGGGGACAACTAATGAAAAACTGTTTTTT
TRBV5-3	.	TRBJ2-1	TRBD2	CARSLCTSGSQGDEQFF	TGTGCCAGAAGCCTCTGTACTAGCGGGAGTCAAGGTGATGAGCAGTTCTTC